This T cell receptor beta chain was documented in a study of post-analysis software for immune sequencing data. The study, taken as a whole, reports: For normalized Chao1 diversity, multiple sclerosis patients scored significantly lower than controls did. Batch-mates among the samples co-clustered strongly by F measure.

TCR beta libraries were prepared from cDNA with unique molecular identifiers. MiXCR, applied by TCRdb to the PCR reads, yields one record per CDR3 protein. The table lists approximately 730,000 distinct CDR3 sequences, 30% of them singletons. This clonotype appeared many times. Antigen specificity is unknown. The sequenced sample consisted of blood. The clonotype comes from a girl aged 10-17 years with multiple sclerosis.

The CDR3 region is CASSYNGPRGETQYF. As DNA, the CDR3 is TGTGCCAGCAGTTACAACGGGCCCCGCGGGGAGACCCAGTACTTC. The genes are TRBV6-6 and TRBJ2-5, with D tentatively TRBD2 (5 bases). The germline gives CDR1 MNHNY, CDR2 SVGAGI (reference sequence). Trimming shortened V by 2 bases and J by 5 bases, and 15 bases separated the two germline ends. The CDR3 sequence is 15 residues long.